This section outlines one T cell receptor (beta chain) sequence together with its context. This entry is derived from a study of blood T cell repertoires in COVID-19. Study-level information: Some COVID-19 samples were acute and others convalescent; all came from the United States, Italy and Spain.

Sequencing was performed with immunoSEQ multiplex PCR; in TCRdb, only in-frame clones are kept and a portion is missing. Among tens of thousands of clones listed, around 85% were seen once. The J segment lost 2 bases and the V segment lost 4 bases, leaving 8 bases of the junction unmatched. The CDR3 runs to 15 residues. Germline loops: CDR1 MDHEN, CDR2 SYDVKM. The chain carries TRBV28 and TRBJ2-7; 7 positions match TRBD1. The sequenced material came from peripheral blood. The sequence was collected from a human donor in a cohort sampled during active COVID-19. CDR3 residues: CASSSAGTAPYEQYF. The CDR3 DNA sequence: TGTGCCAGCAGTTCGGCTGGGACAGCCCCCTACGAGCAGTACTTC.